The rows below give T cell receptor beta chains drawn from one sample of a study of blood T cells in healthy people across ages. TCRdb reprocessed the 5' RACE reads via MiXCR and lists one record per CDR3 protein. The repertoire consists of roughly 800,000 distinct CDR3 sequences, with more than 20% occurring once and the leading ten covering approximately 4%. In addition, the sample was reused for a study of T cells of mothers and their children.

Sequencing used blood. The receptors shown here come from a boy younger than 18 in good health. Each CDR3 is given without its conserved first and last residue. Fields, in order: V gene, J gene, CDR3 protein.

>TRBV28|TRBJ2-3
ASSTFTAQY
>TRBV28|TRBJ2-7
ASSPPGQTQN
>TRBV5-6|TRBJ2-3
ASSLAGRTTDTQY
>TRBV20-1|TRBJ2-1
SAREGSYNEQF
>TRBV5-1|TRBJ2-5
ASSPEGDRQETQY
>TRBV6-6|TRBJ1-2
ASSRGTGARGYT
>TRBV5-8|TRBJ2-7
ASSGYRVKSYEQY
>TRBV6-5|TRBJ2-1
ASSSHKQFAGTQWTNEQF
>TRBV10-3|TRBJ2-5
AISEIQGGETQY
>TRBV29-1|TRBJ2-5
SVSSGQETQY
>TRBV5-1|TRBJ2-7
ASAWTGGKQQY
>TRBV12-3/TRBV12-4|TRBJ2-5
ASSPPDRRGRETQY
>TRBV2|TRBJ2-3
ASSPDRGGTDTQY
>TRBV6-6|TRBJ2-5
ASSYLGLRPETQY
>TRBV10-3|TRBJ2-3
AFRDILTDTQY
>TRBV28|TRBJ1-6
ASSLSKTDGRGQD